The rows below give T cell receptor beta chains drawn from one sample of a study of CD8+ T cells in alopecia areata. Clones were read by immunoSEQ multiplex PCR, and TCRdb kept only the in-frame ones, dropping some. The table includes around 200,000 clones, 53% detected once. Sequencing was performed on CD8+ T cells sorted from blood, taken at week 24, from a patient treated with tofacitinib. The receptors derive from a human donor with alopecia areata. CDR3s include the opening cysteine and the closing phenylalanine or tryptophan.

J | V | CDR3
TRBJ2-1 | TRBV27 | CASSLVTGNEQFF
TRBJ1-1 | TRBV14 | CASSQGSWQPREAFF
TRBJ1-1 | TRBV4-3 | CASSQEKQGRTEAFF
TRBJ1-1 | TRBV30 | CAWSQVGGTEAFF
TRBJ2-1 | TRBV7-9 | CASSLLATAYNEQFF
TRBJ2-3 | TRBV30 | CAWSLAGGRIDTQYF
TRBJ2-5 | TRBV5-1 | CASSLERGETQYF
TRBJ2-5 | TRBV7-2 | CASSFGTAQETQYF
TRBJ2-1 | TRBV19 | CASSIQGAYNEQFF
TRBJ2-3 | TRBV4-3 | CASSQGVVGTTQYF
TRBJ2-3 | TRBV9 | CASSAGGGTDTQYF
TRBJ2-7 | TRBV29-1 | CSALLSSYEQYF
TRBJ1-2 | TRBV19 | CASGRGPSSSGYTF
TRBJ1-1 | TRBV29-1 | CSVEEWITEAFF
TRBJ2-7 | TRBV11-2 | CASSGSGGFYEQYF
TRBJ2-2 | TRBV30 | CAWTFGGNTGELFF
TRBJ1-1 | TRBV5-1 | CASSLASAGREAFF
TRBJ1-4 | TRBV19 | CASSMEGTLGEKLFF
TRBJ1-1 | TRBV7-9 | CASSLASGAPEAFF
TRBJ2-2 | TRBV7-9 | CASSVTGYTGELFF
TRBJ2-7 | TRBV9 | CASSPALTGAAYYEQYF
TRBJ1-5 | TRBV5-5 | CASSWGLGQPQHF
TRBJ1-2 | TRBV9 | CASSAGQEGYTF
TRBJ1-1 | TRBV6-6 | CASSPQRNTEAFF
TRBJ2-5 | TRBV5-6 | CASSLSGGRKTQYF
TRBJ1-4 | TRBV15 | CATSRDSGTGSVNEKLFF
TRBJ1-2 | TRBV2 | CASSDRVAANYGYTF
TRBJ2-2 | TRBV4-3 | CASSPGTGPTGELFF
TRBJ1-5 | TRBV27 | CASSLSAGDSNQPQHF
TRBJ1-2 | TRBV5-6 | CASSPGTDGYTF
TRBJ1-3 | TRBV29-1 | CSVLQGQDSGNTIYF
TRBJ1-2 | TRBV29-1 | CSVDHGYTF
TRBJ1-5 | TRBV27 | CASSIDRAQPQHF
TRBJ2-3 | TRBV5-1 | CASSLEGPHSSTDTQYF
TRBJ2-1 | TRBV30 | CAWSAEASGGNEQFF
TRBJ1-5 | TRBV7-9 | CASSLGGGGQPQHF
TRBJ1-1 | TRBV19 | CASSLSNRLNTEAFF
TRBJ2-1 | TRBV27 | CASSLRYSGEQFF
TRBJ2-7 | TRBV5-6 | CASETGSGHEQYF
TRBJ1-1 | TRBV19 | CASGDGNTEAFF